This T cell receptor beta chain was identified in a study of shared T cell receptors in the human thymus. The table came from immunoSEQ multiplex PCR; TCRdb's copy has only in-frame clones and leaves some out. The table has roughly 700,000 clones, roughly 90% seen once. The V and J ends lost 1 base and 1 base respectively, with 7 bases between them. Germline assignment: CDR1 SEHNR and CDR2 FQNEAQ (reference sequence). The CDR3 covers 14 residues. This clone was seen more than once but under ten times. Different DNA sequences within this sample yield the same CDR3. This same sample was also part of a study on human thymus T cells.

The chain has TRBV7-9 and TRBJ1-2; maybe TRBD1 (6 bases). The receptor was isolated from a boy under two years old with a congenital heart defect. The sequenced material came from thymocytes. Here the CDR3 reads CASSLEQGNYGYTF. Here the CDR3 DNA reads TGTGCCAGCAGCTTAGAACAGGGTAACTATGGCTACACCTTC.